These 12 T cell receptor beta chains came from one sample sequenced in a study of blood T cell repertoires in COVID-19. Profiled with immunoSEQ multiplex PCR; TCRdb holds only in-frame clones, not every one. This sample has over 150,000 clones, with over 60% found just once. Sequenced: peripheral blood. The source of these receptors is a woman in her seventies with acute or convalescent COVID-19.

The sample holds one count of this clone. The V gene is TRBV6-5, the J gene TRBJ2-5; perhaps TRBD2 as D (6 bases). From germline, CDR1 is MNHEY and CDR2 SVGAGI. Trimming stripped 4 bases from V and 5 bases from J, with 17 bases between. CDR3 length equals 15 residues. In nucleotides, the CDR3 is TGTGCCAGCAGTTCTCGTGCCGGCGGGACGGAGACCCAGTACTTC. Translated, it gives CASSSRAGGTETQYF.

This clone was detected a few times. The chain couples TRBV29-1 to TRBJ2-6; TRBD2 matches 10 bases. The CDR3 extends over 16 amino acids. J gave up 1 base and V 3 bases, and 3 bases lay outside the gene matches. Germline values: CDR1 SQVTM, CDR2 ANQGSEA. DNA of the CDR3: TGCAGCGTTGACGCGACTAGCGGGTCTGGGGCCAACGTCCTGACTTTC. As protein: CSVDATSGSGANVLTF.

The J gene is TRBJ2-2, the V gene TRBV7-3, with D uncertain. The CDR3 length is 15 residues. V gave up 3 bases and J gave up 1 base, with 9 bases separating them. Germline values: CDR1 SGHTA, CDR2 FQGTGA. CDR3 in DNA: TGTGCCAGCAGCTTGTCGTCAGGGAACACCGGGGAGCTGTTTTTT. This gives the protein CASSLSSGNTGELFF.

This clone appeared a few times. DNA for the CDR3: TGTGCCAGCTCACCGGGACTAGCGGGAGGAGAGACCCAGTACTTC. As protein: CASSPGLAGGETQYF. The V and J genes are TRBV18 and TRBJ2-5, with 15 bases identical to TRBD2. J lost 4 bases, V lost 3 bases, and 0 bases had no gene match. Germline V gene sequence: CDR1 KGHSH, CDR2 LQKENI. The CDR3 contains 15 residues.

The chain has TRBV24-1 and TRBJ2-5, with a weak D call TRBD1 (7 bases). Germline-derived CDR1 and CDR2 are KGHDR and SFDVKD. V lost 3 bases and J 2 bases, leaving 24 bases between the germline ends. CDR3 length: 19 residues. This CDR3 reads CATSDANTRQGRGQETQYF. The CDR3 region has the DNA TGTGCCACCAGTGATGCCAACACCCGACAGGGCCGGGGGCAAGAGACCCAGTACTTC.

The CDR3 sequence: CAISGRSGLSGNTIYF. The CDR3 DNA reads TGTGCCATCAGTGGCCGATCGGGACTCTCTGGAAACACCATATATTTT. The V gene is TRBV10-3, the J gene TRBJ1-3; D is perhaps TRBD1 (5 bases). Per the germline V gene, CDR1 is ENHRY and CDR2 is SYGVKD. The V end lost 4 bases, the J end lost 0 bases, and 13 bases lay between the germline ends. The CDR3 length is 16 residues.

This rearrangement joins TRBV3-1 (or the pseudogene TRBV3-2) to TRBJ2-1, with D unresolved. V was trimmed by 1 base and J by 15 bases, leaving 13 bases between them. The CDR3 is made up of 12 amino acids. In germline, CDR1 is LGHDT, CDR2 YNNKEL (reference sequence). CDR3 loop: CASSQGSVSRFF. The CDR3 DNA reads as TGTGCCAGCAGCCAAGGCTCAGTTTCACGGTTCTTC.

The V and J genes are TRBV27 and TRBJ2-7, with 7 bases aligning to TRBD1. Per the germline V gene, CDR1 is MNHEY and CDR2 is SMNVEV (reference sequence). CDR3 size: 14 residues. V lost 5 bases to trimming and J lost 0 bases; unmatched junction nucleotides: 4. CDR3 residues: CASSRQGISYEQYF. As DNA, the CDR3 is TGTGCCAGCAGTAGACAGGGAATCTCCTACGAGCAGTACTTC.

This clone has at least ten counts. The rearrangement joins TRBV5-5 to TRBJ2-1, with D possibly being TRBD1 (5 bases). CDR1 is SGHKS, CDR2 YYEKEE, per germline (reference sequence). The ends were cut back, 6 bases at V and 9 bases at J, with 16 bases in the middle. The CDR3 runs 13 residues. CDR3 nucleotide sequence: TGTGCCAGCACGATATACACTCAGGGTGAGCAGTTCTTC. This translates into CASTIYTQGEQFF.

V and J are TRBV23-1 and TRBJ1-1; 7 positions match TRBD1. TRBV23-1 is an ORF; its function is uncertain. J lost 1 base, V lost 0 bases, and 11 bases had no gene match. This CDR3 contains 18 residues. The CDR3 reads CASSQSKGGANWNTEAFF. The CDR3, as DNA: TGCGCCAGCAGTCAATCGAAAGGGGGCGCTAACTGGAACACTGAAGCTTTCTTT.

At least ten counts were recorded for this clone. V is TRBV29-1 and J is TRBJ2-2; D is unresolved. Per the germline V gene, CDR1 is SQVTM and CDR2 is ANQGSEA. This CDR3 region has 13 residues. The V and J ends lost 3 bases and 7 bases respectively, with 12 bases between them. CDR3 sequence reads: CSVDNGLGGELFF. The CDR3 coding sequence is TGCAGCGTTGATAACGGGTTAGGCGGGGAGCTGTTTTTT.

V usage is TRBV7-9 and J usage is TRBJ2-3, with D perhaps TRBD2 (6 bases). The germline V gene has CDR1 SEHNR and CDR2 FQNEAQ (reference sequence). The CDR3 loop spans 19 amino acids. Trimming shortened V by 0 bases and J by 0 bases, and 19 bases separated the two germline ends. DNA of the CDR3: TGTGCCAGCAGCTTAGCAAGGACGGGGACTCCTGGGAGCACAGATACGCAGTATTTT. Its protein is CASSLARTGTPGSTDTQYF.